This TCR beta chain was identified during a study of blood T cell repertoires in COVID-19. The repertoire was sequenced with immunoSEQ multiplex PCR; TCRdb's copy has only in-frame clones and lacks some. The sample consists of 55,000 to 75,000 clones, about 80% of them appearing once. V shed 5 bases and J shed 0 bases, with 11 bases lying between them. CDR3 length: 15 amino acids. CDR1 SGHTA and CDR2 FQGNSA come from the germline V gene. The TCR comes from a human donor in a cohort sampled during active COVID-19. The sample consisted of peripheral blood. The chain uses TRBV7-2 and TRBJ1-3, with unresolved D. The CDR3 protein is CASSIHWASGNTIYF. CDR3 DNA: TGTGCCAGCAGCATCCACTGGGCCTCTGGAAACACCATATATTTT.